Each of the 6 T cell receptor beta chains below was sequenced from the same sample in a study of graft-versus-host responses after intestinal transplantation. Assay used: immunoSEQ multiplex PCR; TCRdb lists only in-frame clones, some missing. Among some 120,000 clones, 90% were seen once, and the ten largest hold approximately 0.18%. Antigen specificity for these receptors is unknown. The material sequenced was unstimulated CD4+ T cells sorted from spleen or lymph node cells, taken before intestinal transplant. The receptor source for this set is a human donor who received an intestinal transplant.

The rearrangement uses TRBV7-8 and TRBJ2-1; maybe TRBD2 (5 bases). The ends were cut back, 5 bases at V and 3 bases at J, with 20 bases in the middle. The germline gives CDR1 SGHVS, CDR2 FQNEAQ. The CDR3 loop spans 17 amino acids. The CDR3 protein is CASSRLEGAGDYNEQFF. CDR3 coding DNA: TGTGCCAGCAGCCGGCTAGAGGGCGCTGGGGACTACAATGAGCAGTTCTTC. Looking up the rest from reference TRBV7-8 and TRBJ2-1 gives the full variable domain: GAGVSQSPRYKVAKRGQDVALRCDPISGHVSLFWYQQALGQGPEFLTYFQNEAQLDKSGLPSDRFFAERPEGSVSTLKIQRTQQEDSAVYLCASSRLEGAGDYNEQFFGPGTRLTVL.

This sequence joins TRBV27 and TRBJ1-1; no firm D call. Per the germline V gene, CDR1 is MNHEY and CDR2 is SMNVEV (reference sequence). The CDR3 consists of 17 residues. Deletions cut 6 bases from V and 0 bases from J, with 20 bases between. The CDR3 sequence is CASSTSGRWRMNTEAFF. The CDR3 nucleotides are TGTGCCAGCAGCACTAGCGGGAGGTGGAGGATGAACACTGAAGCTTTCTTT.

As DNA, the CDR3 is TGTGCCAGCAGCTCCACTAGCGGGGGAACCTACGAGCAGTACTTC. It translates to CASSSTSGGTYEQYF. The chain uses TRBV7-8 and TRBJ2-7; TRBD2 matches at 11 bases. Germline V gives CDR1 SGHVS, CDR2 FQNEAQ. The CDR3 spans 15 residues. With 4 bases clipped from V and 2 bases from J, the junction kept 4 bases outside the gene matches.

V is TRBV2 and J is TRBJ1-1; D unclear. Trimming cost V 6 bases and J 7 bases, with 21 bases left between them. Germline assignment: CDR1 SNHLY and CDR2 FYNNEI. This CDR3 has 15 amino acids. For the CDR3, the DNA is TGTGCCAGCAGCGTTACCCGAACAGTCCACATTGAAGCTTTCTTT. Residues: CASSVTRTVHIEAFF.

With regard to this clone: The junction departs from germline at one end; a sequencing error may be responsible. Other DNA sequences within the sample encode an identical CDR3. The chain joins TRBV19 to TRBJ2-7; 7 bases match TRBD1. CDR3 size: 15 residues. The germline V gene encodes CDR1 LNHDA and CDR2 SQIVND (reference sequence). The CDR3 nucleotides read TGTGCCAGTAGTAACCGGGACAGAGGCCCGGCAGGGCAGTACTTT. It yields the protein CASSNRDRGPAGQYF.

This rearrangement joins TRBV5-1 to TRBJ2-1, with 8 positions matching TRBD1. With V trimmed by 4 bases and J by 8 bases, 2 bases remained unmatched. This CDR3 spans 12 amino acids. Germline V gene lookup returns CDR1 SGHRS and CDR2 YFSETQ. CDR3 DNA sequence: TGCGCCAGCAGCCCGACAGGGGATGAGCAGTTCTTC. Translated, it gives CASSPTGDEQFF.